One and the same sample provided the 9 T cell receptor beta chains below, sequenced in a study of cytomegalovirus exposure and HLA in healthy donors. The study ran its PCR with 60 Vbeta and 13 Jbeta primers. TCRdb's table, derived via immunoSEQ multiplex PCR, lists solely in-frame clones and lacks some. This table has approximately 290,000 clones, around 80% appearing once. Sequencing used PBMCs. Receptors originate from a girl aged 2-10 years in good health and CMV-seronegative.

This chain links TRBV6-5 with TRBJ2-1; 11 nucleotides line up with TRBD2. Germline loops: CDR1 MNHEY, CDR2 SVGAGI. V lost 9 bases and J lost 5; bases outside the gene matches: 3. CDR3 length equals 13 residues. CDR3 in DNA: TGTGCCAGTAGCGGGAGGGAAGACAATGAGCAGTTCTTC. It encodes CASSGREDNEQFF.

V is TRBV7-6 and J is TRBJ2-1, with TRBD2 matching 8 bases. Trimming at V came to 2 bases and at J to 6 bases, leaving 15 bases not matched to a gene. This CDR3 is 18 amino acids long. Germline V gene lookup returns CDR1 SGHVS and CDR2 FNYEAQ. The CDR3 nucleotides read TGTGCCAGCAGCTTACCCCTTAGGGTAGCGGGGAGTTCCAATGAGCAGTTCTTC. It is translated as CASSLPLRVAGSSNEQFF.

The rearrangement joins TRBV27 to TRBJ2-5; D is possibly TRBD1 (5 bases). The CDR3 runs to 14 residues. The V end was cut by 2 bases, the J end by 5 bases, with 12 bases between. The germline CDR1 and CDR2 sequences are MNHEY and SMNVEV (reference sequence). The CDR3 DNA is TGTGCCAGCAGTTTAGGGATGGGGCTGGAGACCCAGTACTTC. This sequence encodes CASSLGMGLETQYF.

V is TRBV28 and J is TRBJ2-7; 11 bases match TRBD2. Germline V gene lookup returns CDR1 MDHEN and CDR2 SYDVKM. The V segment lost 5 bases and the J segment 3 bases; nucleotides outside the gene matches: 6. The CDR3 contains 15 residues. The CDR3: CASSPGLAANYEQYF. CDR3 coding DNA: TGTGCCAGCAGTCCGGGACTAGCGGCAAACTACGAGCAGTACTTC.

About this clone: Other nucleotide sequences in the sample specify the same CDR3. The chain uses TRBV5-1 and TRBJ2-1; D gene ambiguous. The germline gives CDR1 SGHRS, CDR2 YFSETQ. CDR3 length: 14 amino acids. Trimming removed 0 bases at V and 0 bases at J, with 4 bases between. The CDR3 region has the DNA TGCGCCAGCAGCTTGGATCGCTCCTACAATGAGCAGTTCTTC. Its translation is CASSLDRSYNEQFF.

V usage is TRBV28 and J usage is TRBJ2-5; D is perhaps TRBD2 (5 bases). There are 13 residues in the CDR3. V lost 3 bases to trimming and J lost 4 bases, with 9 bases between them. From germline, CDR1 is MDHEN and CDR2 SYDVKM. The CDR3 sequence: CASSFFAGETQYF. DNA of the CDR3: TGTGCCAGCAGTTTCTTCGCGGGAGAGACCCAGTACTTC.

The J gene is TRBJ2-6, the V gene TRBV29-1, with D tentatively TRBD1 (5 bases). Germline assignment: CDR1 SQVTM and CDR2 ANQGSEA. CDR3 length: 16 amino acids. V dropped 1 base and J dropped 2 bases, with 12 bases sitting between them. CDR3 sequence: CSVEGVGAPGANVLTF. Written as DNA, the CDR3 is TGCAGCGTTGAAGGAGTAGGGGCGCCTGGGGCCAACGTCCTGACTTTC.

V is TRBV5-4 and J is TRBJ2-3; 9 nucleotides align to TRBD1. The CDR3 totals 14 residues. V dropped 4 bases and J dropped 6; count of bases not matched to a gene: 6. Germline loops: CDR1 SGHNT, CDR2 YYREEE (reference sequence). The CDR3 DNA follows: TGTGCCAGCAGCAAACAGGGGGCGAGTGATACGCAGTATTTT. It yields the protein CASSKQGASDTQYF.

This clone was detected only a few times. The sample contains more than one DNA sequence encoding this CDR3. The chain combines TRBV6-1 with TRBJ1-5; no reliable D call. The CDR3 extends over 14 amino acids. The V gene's germline CDR1 is MNHNS and CDR2 SASEGT. V was clipped by 1 base and J by 4 bases, with 8 bases between them. The CDR3 region is CASSEGQINQPQHF. The DNA for the CDR3 is TGTGCCAGCAGTGAAGGGCAGATAAATCAGCCCCAGCATTTT.